These T cell receptor beta chains were read from a single sample in a study of T cells in Graves' hyperthyroidism and ophthalmopathy. TCRdb re-analysed the multiplex PCR reads in MiXCR, keeping a single row per CDR3 protein. The table lists hundreds of thousands of distinct CDR3 sequences, around a quarter of them singletons. The sample was blood. The receptors here all came from a woman in her twenties or thirties with Graves' ophthalmopathy. Both conserved end residues are part of each CDR3. The D gene is left open where the match is weak. For some rows the clone size is stated as once, few or many, or as a class when expanded; others skip it.

NA,TRBV12-3/TRBV12-4,TRBJ2-5,TRBD1,CASRPGQGVQETQYF,TGTGCCAGCAGGCCCGGACAGGGGGTTCAGGAGACCCAGTACTTC
many,TRBV4-1,TRBJ2-5,NA,CASSQDSGQGPQETQYF,TGCGCCAGCAGCCAAGATTCCGGCCAGGGCCCCCAAGAGACCCAGTACTTC
many,TRBV29-1,TRBJ2-5,NA,CSVAGSGETQYF,TGCAGCGTTGCGGGGAGTGGGGAGACCCAGTACTTC
few,TRBV4-1,TRBJ1-2,NA,CASSQDPTGTYGYTF,TGCGCCAGCAGCCAAGATCCCACAGGGACCTATGGCTACACCTTC
many,TRBV12-3/TRBV12-4,TRBJ2-7,TRBD1,CASSLGTGVGGKYF,TGTGCCAGCAGTTTGGGGACAGGGGTTGGTGGGAAGTACTTC
NA,TRBV12-3/TRBV12-4,TRBJ1-5,NA,CASNRHGGQPQHF,TGTGCCAGCAACCGACATGGCGGTCAGCCCCAGCATTTT
NA,TRBV27,TRBJ1-2,TRBD1,CASSPGTGFHGYTF,TGTGCCAGCAGTCCCGGGACAGGCTTCCATGGCTACACCTTC
NA,TRBV6-1,TRBJ2-7,TRBD1,CASSEVIGGVRGLYEQYF,TGTGCCAGCAGTGAAGTAATAGGGGGTGTCAGGGGGCTCTACGAGCAGTACTTC
NA,TRBV12-3/TRBV12-4,TRBJ2-7,NA,CASRSLGTYEQYF,TGTGCCAGCAGATCGCTAGGAACCTACGAGCAGTACTTC
NA,TRBV6-2/TRBV6-3,TRBJ1-6,NA,CASSFQGYSPLHF,TGTGCCAGCAGTTTTCAGGGGTATTCACCCCTCCACTTT
many,TRBV7-8,TRBJ1-5,TRBD1,CASSLDGQADQPQHF,TGTGCCAGCAGCTTAGACGGACAGGCCGATCAGCCCCAGCATTTT
many,TRBV6-2/TRBV6-3,TRBJ1-1,NA,CASSYSLGMNTEAFF,TGTGCCAGCAGTTACTCGTTGGGGATGAACACTGAAGCTTTCTTT
many,TRBV7-3,TRBJ1-1,TRBD1,CASSLTGGSDTEAFF,TGTGCCAGCAGCTTAACAGGGGGCTCTGACACTGAAGCTTTCTTT
NA,TRBV19,TRBJ2-7,NA,CASSSGTLSIQQYF,TGTGCCAGTAGTTCCGGGACTCTTAGTATCCAGCAGTACTTC
few,TRBV20-1,TRBJ1-1,TRBD1,CSALTGTGDTEAFF,TGCAGTGCTCTTACCGGGACAGGCGACACTGAAGCTTTCTTT
many,TRBV29-1,TRBJ2-7,NA,CSGTDTNSYEQYF,TGCAGCGGAACCGACACCAACTCCTACGAGCAGTACTTC
few,TRBV2,TRBJ2-7,TRBD1,CASGQDRAYEQYF,TGTGCCAGCGGTCAGGACAGGGCCTACGAGCAGTACTTC
many,TRBV12-3/TRBV12-4,TRBJ2-7,TRBD2,CASSQPREGRYEQYF,TGTGCCAGCAGTCAGCCGCGGGAGGGAAGGTACGAGCAGTACTTC
NA,TRBV7-8,TRBJ1-2,TRBD1,CASSPRTGRGYTF,TGTGCCAGCAGCCCTCGGACAGGGAGAGGCTACACCTTC
many,TRBV20-1,TRBJ2-7,NA,CSARDIDSYEQYF,TGCAGTGCTAGAGATATCGACAGCTACGAGCAGTACTTC
few,TRBV6-2/TRBV6-3,TRBJ1-5,NA,CASSYTSRGADSNQPQHF,TGTGCCAGCAGTTACACCTCCAGAGGGGCGGATAGCAATCAGCCCCAGCATTTT
many,TRBV20-1,TRBJ2-7,TRBD1,CSARDRGTGTGEQYF,TGCAGTGCTAGAGATCGGGGGACAGGGACGGGTGAGCAGTACTTC
once,TRBV6-2/TRBV6-3,TRBJ2-7,NA,CASSPRNRISYEQYF,TGTGCCAGCAGTCCCCGGAACCGGATCTCTTACGAGCAGTACTTC
few,TRBV4-1,TRBJ1-5,NA,CASSQAEHQPQHF,TGCGCCAGCAGCCAAGCCGAACATCAGCCCCAGCATTTT
NA,TRBV6-5,TRBJ2-5,NA,CASSYSGGGQATQYF,TGTGCCAGCAGTTACTCAGGGGGGGGGCAGGCGACCCAGTACTTC
NA,TRBV12-3/TRBV12-4,TRBJ1-1,NA,CASIAWTPPRAFF,TGTGCCAGCATCGCGTGGACACCTCCCCGAGCTTTCTTT
NA,TRBV11-2,TRBJ1-5,NA,CASSLGGGNQPKHF,TGTGCCAGCAGCTTGGGGGGGGGGAATCAGCCCAAGCATTTT
many,TRBV11-1,TRBJ2-5,NA,CASSFAPQIKETQYF,TGTGCCAGCAGCTTTGCCCCACAGATTAAAGAGACCCAGTACTTC
NA,TRBV29-1,TRBJ1-1,NA,CSVQRNTEAFF,TGCAGCGTCCAGAGGAACACTGAAGCTTTCTTT
few,TRBV12-3/TRBV12-4,TRBJ1-2,TRBD1,CASRLTRGYGYTF,TGTGCCAGCAGGCTCACCAGGGGGTATGGCTACACCTTC
NA,TRBV19,TRBJ2-7,TRBD2,CASSDLAGEEEQYF,TGTGCCAGTAGTGACCTAGCGGGAGAGGAGGAGCAGTACTTC
many,TRBV6-1,TRBJ2-2,NA,CASSELVGDTGELFF,TGTGCCAGCAGTGAGCTCGTCGGGGACACCGGGGAGCTGTTTTTT
few,TRBV6-1,TRBJ1-5,NA,CASSEMGAAGNQPQHF,TGTGCCAGCAGTGAAATGGGGGCGGCAGGCAATCAGCCCCAGCATTTT
many,TRBV12-3/TRBV12-4,TRBJ2-5,NA,CASSLYLHTTQETQYF,TGTGCCAGCAGTTTATATCTCCATACTACCCAAGAGACCCAGTACTTC
many,TRBV2,TRBJ2-7,NA,CASSVYEQYF,TGTGCCAGCAGTGTCTACGAGCAGTACTTC
few,TRBV12-3/TRBV12-4,TRBJ1-3,NA,CASSFNRVDTIYF,TGTGCCAGCAGTTTTAACAGGGTAGACACCATATATTTT
NA,TRBV12-3/TRBV12-4,TRBJ2-5,TRBD1,CASRTGAVLAETQYF,TGTGCCAGCAGGACAGGGGCCGTGCTCGCGGAGACCCAGTACTTC
many,TRBV30,TRBJ1-1,TRBD1,CAYTTGGSEEAFF,TGTGCCTATACGACAGGGGGCTCGGAGGAAGCTTTCTTT
many,TRBV6-1,TRBJ1-3,NA,CASRATGISGNTIYF,TGTGCCAGCAGGGCAACAGGGATTTCTGGAAACACCATATATTTT
few,TRBV12-3/TRBV12-4,TRBJ2-2,TRBD1,CATRTGVTGELFF,TGTGCCACCCGGACAGGGGTCACCGGGGAGCTGTTTTTT
NA,TRBV6-1,TRBJ1-1,NA,CASGGSYTEAFF,TGTGCCAGCGGGGGTAGCTACACTGAAGCTTTCTTT
many,TRBV12-3/TRBV12-4,TRBJ2-7,NA,CASSLRGFAEQYF,TGTGCCAGCAGTTTGAGGGGTTTTGCCGAGCAGTACTTC
NA,TRBV6-1,TRBJ1-5,TRBD1,CASSEFGQGGGNQPQHF,TGTGCCAGCAGTGAATTCGGACAGGGAGGTGGCAATCAGCCCCAGCATTTT
many,TRBV5-1,TRBJ1-1,NA,CASSLLGMGNTEAFF,TGCGCCAGCAGCTTGCTTGGAATGGGGAACACTGAAGCTTTCTTT
many,TRBV5-1,TRBJ2-7,TRBD2,CASSWEGSYEQYF,TGCGCCAGCTCGTGGGAGGGTTCCTACGAGCAGTACTTC
many,TRBV12-3/TRBV12-4,TRBJ1-2,TRBD1,CASSPGTGIYGYTF,TGTGCCAGCAGTCCAGGGACAGGAATCTATGGCTACACCTTC
few,TRBV11-2,TRBJ2-2,NA,CASSLELTVGIGELFF,TGTGCCAGCAGCTTAGAACTCACAGTCGGAATCGGGGAGCTGTTTTTT
NA,TRBV5-1,TRBJ2-2,TRBD1,CASRPPGQGDAGELFF,TGCGCCAGCCGTCCTCCCGGACAGGGTGACGCCGGGGAGCTGTTTTTT
many,TRBV19,TRBJ2-5,NA,CAGSDRRKYQETQYF,TGTGCCGGTAGCGACAGAAGGAAGTACCAAGAGACCCAGTACTTC
few,TRBV6-1,TRBJ1-5,NA,CASSVAGTSNQPQHF,TGTGCCAGCAGTGTCGCCGGGACAAGCAATCAGCCCCAGCATTTT
many,TRBV20-1,TRBJ1-5,TRBD1,CSALGQDNFRNQPQHF,TGCAGTGCTCTCGGACAGGACAATTTCCGTAATCAGCCCCAGCATTTT
many,TRBV6-5,TRBJ1-2,TRBD1,CASSYSVRTGEGYTF,TGTGCCAGCAGTTACTCCGTGCGGACAGGGGAAGGCTACACCTTC
many,TRBV12-3/TRBV12-4,TRBJ1-5,TRBD1,CASSLQGGWPQHF,TGTGCCAGCAGTTTACAGGGGGGATGGCCCCAGCATTTT
many,TRBV28,TRBJ1-5,NA,CASSLRDSNQPQHF,TGTGCCAGCAGTTTAAGGGATAGCAATCAGCCCCAGCATTTT
few,TRBV2,TRBJ1-5,TRBD1,CASSEDLDRGPNMGNQPQHF,TGTGCCAGCAGTGAAGATCTTGACAGGGGGCCTAATATGGGCAATCAGCCCCAGCATTTT
few,TRBV6-5,TRBJ1-1,NA,CASSYSEHPPTEAFF,TGTGCCAGCAGTTACTCTGAACACCCGCCCACTGAAGCTTTCTTT
NA,TRBV18,TRBJ1-2,NA,CASSLRRFGGYTF,TGTGCCAGCTCCCTCCGCCGATTTGGAGGCTACACCTTC
NA,TRBV28,TRBJ1-5,NA,CASSSSGGGNQPQHF,TGTGCCAGCAGTTCCTCGGGGGGCGGGAATCAGCCCCAGCATTTT
many,TRBV4-2,TRBJ1-2,NA,CASSQVGREASYGYTF,TGTGCCAGCAGCCAAGTGGGCAGGGAGGCGAGCTATGGCTACACCTTC